This note documents a single TCR beta chain sequence. Its specificity is unknown. These data originate in a study of cytomegalovirus exposure and HLA in healthy donors. Study results and limitations: Further analysis, carried out later, found HLA-associated TCR beta chains more clonally expanded than equally common other chains. Reportedly, cytomegalovirus status was diagnosed with high sensitivity and specificity.

Trimming removed 0 bases from V and 1 base from J; junction bases left unmatched: 3. The CDR3 is 17 residues long. Per germline, CDR1 SGHNT and CDR2 YYREEE (reference sequence). The PCR had 60 Vbeta and 13 Jbeta primers. Assay: immunoSEQ multiplex PCR; the TCRdb copy retains only in-frame clones and omits some. Of around 150,000 clones listed, 75% are singletons. The rearrangement uses TRBV5-4 and TRBJ2-4; TRBD2 agrees at 11 bases. The source is a woman aged 40 to 50 in good health and CMV-seropositive. The source material was PBMCs. The CDR3 DNA reads as TGTGCCAGCAGCTTGGAGGCTAGCGGGAGGGCCAAAAACATTCAGTACTTC. As protein: CASSLEASGRAKNIQYF.